The clone carrying this T cell receptor (beta chain) was found many times. What it binds is not known. Trimming removed 4 bases from V and 5 bases from J, with 8 bases in between. Germline-derived CDR1 and CDR2 are LGHNA and YNFKEQ. The CDR3 has 13 amino acids. Quantitative 5'-RACE was performed with molecular barcodes, and it yielded the TCR beta libraries. TCRdb passed the 5' RACE reads through MiXCR, listing each CDR3 protein once. The repertoire has fewer than 25,000 distinct CDR3 sequences, 10% to 15% of them found once; the top ten carry about 35%. The sample is drawn from a study of CD8 T cells in ankylosing spondylitis. Regarding the study as a whole: Past research had described some motif variants in reactive arthritis synovial fluid and blood. A TCR beta motif made of fewer than 10 highly homologous variants seemed typical of ankylosing spondylitis blood. Disease-linked clones were reportedly significantly enriched in matched ankylosing spondylitis synovial fluid.

Sequenced input: blood. The clonotype comes from a male donor with ankylosing spondylitis or in good health (not recorded which). The V and J genes are TRBV4-2 and TRBJ2-2; D unclear. Written as DNA, the CDR3 is TGTGCCAGCAGCCCCCTCTTTACCGGGGAGCTGTTTTTT. Amino acid sequence: CASSPLFTGELFF.